The TCR beta chain under discussion was sequenced for a study of blood T cell repertoires in COVID-19. Looking at the study overall: Samples taken during acute and convalescent COVID-19 were collected in the United States, Italy and Spain.

Regarding this clone: This may be a read error, as it is one base from a much larger clone. This specimen includes other DNA sequences encoding the same CDR3.

V shed 4 bases, J shed 1 base, and the junction held 1 base outside the gene matches. The CDR3 sequence is 13 residues long. The germline CDR1 and CDR2 sequences are SGHKS and YYEKEE (reference sequence). Assignment of participants to cohorts was predicated upon participant-reported clinical history. A PCR-confirmed or clinician-diagnosed COVID-19 case had contacted exposed participants within 2 weeks of entry. Using immunoSEQ multiplex PCR, the repertoire was profiled, and TCRdb retains in-frame clones only, with some absent. The sample gives some 200,000 clones, approximately 83% of which show up once; 4.8% is in the top ten.

V usage is TRBV5-5 and J usage is TRBJ1-1; 7 nucleotides match TRBD1. Source material: PBMCs or T cells enriched from blood (not recorded which). The receptor's source is a woman aged 45 to 65 who had been exposed to COVID-19. CDR3 nucleotides: TGTGCCAGCAGCCAGGGGGGGAACACTGAAGCTTTCTTT. Its translation is CASSQGGNTEAFF.